What follows describes a single TCR beta chain. The sample belongs to a study of OX40 agonist ivuxolimab in advanced cancers. Generated by immunoSEQ multiplex PCR, the TCRdb table keeps only in-frame clones and is missing some. The table records more than 55,000 clones, approximately 90% of them present only once. Germline values: CDR1 SGDLS, CDR2 YYNGEE. This CDR3 spans 12 amino acids. The V end lost 1 base, the J end lost 8 bases, and 9 bases lay between the germline ends. The starting material was CD4+ or CD8+ T cells sorted from blood, obtained in a trial of the OX40 agonist ivuxolimab. The sequence came from an adult with an advanced solid tumor such as melanoma, head and neck, liver or kidney cancer. V and J are TRBV9 and TRBJ1-2, with D maybe TRBD1 (6 bases). DNA of the CDR3: TGTGCCAGCAGCGTATCCAGGGGAGGCTACACCTTC. Its translation: CASSVSRGGYTF.